The rows below give T cell receptor beta chains drawn from one sample of a study of human T cells and chemical hapten exposure. MiXCR, run by TCRdb on the RACE reads, gives a single entry per CDR3 protein. The sample lists about 380,000 distinct CDR3 sequences, approximately 5% occurring once. This material consisted of whole blood, taken in connection with sensitization to the hapten diphenylcyclopropenone (DPC). Receptors originate from a woman between 45 and 65 years old with alopecia areata. Some clones in this sample may be carry-over from other donors' samples. The CDR3 runs from the conserved cysteine through the conserved F or W. Fields, in order: V gene, clone size, D gene, J gene, CDR3 DNA, CDR3 protein. D genes are given only for firm matches. Rows give clone size only sometimes, using once, few, many, or a class for an expanded clone.

>TRBV27|many|-|TRBJ2-6
TGTGCCAGCACCACTATGGCTGGGGCCAACGTCCTGACTTTC
CASTTMAGANVLTF
>TRBV7-9|many|-|TRBJ2-3
TGTGCCAGCAGCTCGCCTCTGGGCACAGATACGCAGTATTTT
CASSSPLGTDTQYF
>TRBV6-1|many|-|TRBJ1-1
TGTGCCAGCAGATCCTGGAGGGACACTGAAGCTTTCTTT
CASRSWRDTEAFF
>TRBV7-3|many|-|TRBJ1-6
TGTGCCAGCAGCTTGAATGCAGGGAATAATTCACCCCTCCACTTT
CASSLNAGNNSPLHF
>TRBV20-1|many|-|TRBJ1-1
TGCAGTGCTAGCCGGGGCGCGAACACTGAAGCTTTCTTT
CSASRGANTEAFF
>TRBV3-1|few|-|TRBJ2-3
TGTGCCAGCAGCCAAGATATCGGCAGAGTGAATACGCAGTATTTT
CASSQDIGRVNTQYF
>TRBV4-1|many|TRBD1|TRBJ2-7
TGCGCCAGCAGCCAAGTACAGGGGGCGGGCGAGCAGTACTTC
CASSQVQGAGEQYF
>TRBV6-6|-|TRBD1|TRBJ1-1
TGTGCCAGCAGTTACTTTCCAGGGGGGACGGACACTGAAGCTTTCTTT
CASSYFPGGTDTEAFF
>TRBV18|few|-|TRBJ1-5
TGTGCCAGCTCACCGAGCCGGGACATACATCAGCCCCAGCATTTT
CASSPSRDIHQPQHF
>TRBV20-1|many|TRBD1|TRBJ2-7
TGCAGTGCTGGACGGGGAACAGGGGGTAGAGACGAGCAGTACTTC
CSAGRGTGGRDEQYF
>TRBV12-3/TRBV12-4|many|TRBD2|TRBJ2-3
TGTGCCAGCAGTCCGCACGGGACTAGCGGGTGGTCCACAGATACGCAGTATTTT
CASSPHGTSGWSTDTQYF
>TRBV4-1|-|TRBD2|TRBJ2-1
TGCGCCAGCAGCCATTCCTTAGCGGGGGGGATTTCGGATGAGCAGTTCTTC
CASSHSLAGGISDEQFF
>TRBV30|few|TRBD1|TRBJ1-3
TGTGCCTGGAGCGGACAGGGGAGTTACTCTGGAAACACCATATATTTT
CAWSGQGSYSGNTIYF
>TRBV20-1|-|TRBD1|TRBJ1-2
TGCAGTGCTCCGGGACAGGGGCTCTATGGCTACACCTTC
CSAPGQGLYGYTF
>TRBV12-3/TRBV12-4|few|-|TRBJ1-1
TGTGCCAGCAGTTTGGTCCCCGGGGGCAGAAACACTGAAGCTTTCTTT
CASSLVPGGRNTEAFF
>TRBV27|many|-|TRBJ2-5
TGTGCCAGCTCCCTCCGTGGGCCGGGGGAGACCCAGTACTTC
CASSLRGPGETQYF
>TRBV4-1|many|-|TRBJ2-1
TGCGCCAGCAGCCAAGTTTCGCCGGGACAAACCTACAATGAGCAGTTCTTC
CASSQVSPGQTYNEQFF
>TRBV29-1|few|-|TRBJ1-3
TGCAGCGTTGAGTGGGGTGCTGGAAACACCATATATTTT
CSVEWGAGNTIYF
>TRBV20-1|few|-|TRBJ2-7
TGCAGTGCGCCAGTACCCCTTTCCTACGAGCAGTACTTC
CSAPVPLSYEQYF
>TRBV12-3/TRBV12-4|many|-|TRBJ1-5
TGTGCCAGCAGTTTAGCTCTGGGTAGCAATCAGCCCCAGCATTTT
CASSLALGSNQPQHF
>TRBV6-6|many|-|TRBJ2-6
TGTGCCTGCGGACGGGCAGGGAGGATTGGTGGGGCCAACGTCCTGACTTTC
CACGRAGRIGGANVLTF
>TRBV24-1|many|-|TRBJ2-3
TGTGCCACCAGTGACCCAAAGCAGGCCACAGATACGCAGTATTTT
CATSDPKQATDTQYF
>TRBV19|-|-|TRBJ1-5
TGTGCCAGTAGTATAGATAACCTTGCCAGGGGCGCTTTCTACAGCAATCAGCCCCAGCATTTT
CASSIDNLARGAFYSNQPQHF
>TRBV13|-|-|TRBJ1-3
TGTGCCAGCAGCTTTCGGCCCTCGCTCTCTGGAAACACCATATATTTT
CASSFRPSLSGNTIYF
>TRBV10-3|many|-|TRBJ2-3
TGTGCCATCAGTGACGAGGTTCTAGATACGCAGTATTTT
CAISDEVLDTQYF
>TRBV20-1|many|TRBD2|TRBJ2-2
TGCAGTGCTAGAGATAGCGGGAGGGCCGACACCGGGGAGCTGTTTTTT
CSARDSGRADTGELFF
>TRBV5-1|-|TRBD2|TRBJ2-5
TGCGCCAGCAGCTTGGTTGGTAGCGGGGGCCTTCAAGAGACCCAGTACTTC
CASSLVGSGGLQETQYF
>TRBV6-2/TRBV6-3|few|-|TRBJ2-1
TGTGCCAGCAGTTACGTGGGGGCGGATCAGTTCTTC
CASSYVGADQFF
>TRBV20-1|few|-|TRBJ1-2
TGCAGTGCTCCCTCTATCAATGATAACTATGGCTACACCTTC
CSAPSINDNYGYTF
>TRBV3-1|many|TRBD2|TRBJ2-2
TGTGCCAGCAGACCGGGACTAGCGGAAAGAGGGGACACCGGGGAGCTGTTTTTT
CASRPGLAERGDTGELFF
>TRBV7-2|-|-|TRBJ2-1
TGTGCCAGCAGCTTAGCGGGCGAGTTAGGTGAGCAGTTCTTC
CASSLAGELGEQFF
>TRBV20-1|-|-|TRBJ2-3
TGCAGTGCTAGAGGGGGGGGCGATTCGGCTACGCAGTATTTT
CSARGGGDSATQYF
>TRBV29-1|-|-|TRBJ1-1
TGCAGCTCCCGCGGGAGGGAGGAAGCTTTCTTT
CSSRGREEAFF
>TRBV29-1|many|TRBD1|TRBJ2-2
TGCAGCGCCGAAGGGACAGGGACCTTCACCGGGGAGCTGTTTTTT
CSAEGTGTFTGELFF
>TRBV20-1|many|TRBD2|TRBJ2-7
TGCAGTGCTAGAGGAGCGGGGGCCTACGAGCAGTACTTC
CSARGAGAYEQYF
>TRBV6-5|many|-|TRBJ1-5
TGTGCCAGCAGTTACTCCCGCAATCAGCCCCAGCATTTT
CASSYSRNQPQHF
>TRBV12-3/TRBV12-4|few|TRBD2|TRBJ2-7
TGTGCCAGCAGCTCGACTAGCGGGAGAGGCGAGCAGTACTTC
CASSSTSGRGEQYF
>TRBV20-1|few|TRBD1|TRBJ2-7
TGCAGTGCGGACAGGGGGGGCTACGAGCAGTACTTC
CSADRGGYEQYF
>TRBV2|-|-|TRBJ2-3
TGTGCCAGCATCTTGAGGGGGGCTAGGACAGATACGCAGTATTTT
CASILRGARTDTQYF
>TRBV2|few|-|TRBJ2-4
TGTGCCACCAGTCTACAACTAGTGGAGGGCCTCATTCAGTACTTC
CATSLQLVEGLIQYF
>TRBV28|many|-|TRBJ2-7
TGTGCCAGCGGATCCTTAGGGGGGAGCCTCCCCTACGAGCAGTACTTC
CASGSLGGSLPYEQYF
>TRBV29-1|few|TRBD1|TRBJ2-7
TGCAGCGTCGCCTGGGACAGTTCCTACGAGCAGTACTTC
CSVAWDSSYEQYF
>TRBV28|-|-|TRBJ2-7
TGTGCCAGCAGTAGCGGGACAGGCTCCCTCCACGAGCAGTACTTC
CASSSGTGSLHEQYF
>TRBV6-1|few|-|TRBJ2-7
TGTGCCTCCACCGGCCAGGACCGTCACGAGCAGTACTTC
CASTGQDRHEQYF
>TRBV5-4|-|-|TRBJ1-2
TGTGCCAGCAGCCCGCCCGGTAAAGCCAGTCACTATGGCTACACCTTC
CASSPPGKASHYGYTF
>TRBV5-6|few|-|TRBJ2-7
TGTGCCAGCAGCTACGGGACTGCGGACGAGCAGTACTTC
CASSYGTADEQYF
>TRBV11-2|many|-|TRBJ1-2
TGTGCCAGCAGCCTCTCCCTTGAGGGGACGTATGGCTACACCTTC
CASSLSLEGTYGYTF
>TRBV12-3/TRBV12-4|many|-|TRBJ2-6
TGTGCCAGCAGTTTCGCGAGTCCTGGGGCCAACGTCCTGACTTTC
CASSFASPGANVLTF
>TRBV28|few|TRBD1|TRBJ1-5
TGTGCCAGCAGACCTCCGGACAGGGGTAGCAATCAGCCCCAGCATTTT
CASRPPDRGSNQPQHF
>TRBV20-1|few|-|TRBJ2-5
TGCAGTGCCTCGCCCCGGGGGCGGGAGACCCAGTACTTC
CSASPRGRETQYF
>TRBV3-1|many|-|TRBJ1-1
TGTGCCAGCAGCCACTCTGGTTGGGGAGGAACTGAAGCTTTCTTT
CASSHSGWGGTEAFF
>TRBV12-3/TRBV12-4|once|-|TRBJ1-4
TGTGCCAGCAGTCCGGACGGGCTTAATGAAAAACTGTTTTTT
CASSPDGLNEKLFF
>TRBV6-2/TRBV6-3|many|-|TRBJ2-2
TGTGCCAGCAGTTGGAGCGACGGGGAGCTGTTTTTT
CASSWSDGELFF